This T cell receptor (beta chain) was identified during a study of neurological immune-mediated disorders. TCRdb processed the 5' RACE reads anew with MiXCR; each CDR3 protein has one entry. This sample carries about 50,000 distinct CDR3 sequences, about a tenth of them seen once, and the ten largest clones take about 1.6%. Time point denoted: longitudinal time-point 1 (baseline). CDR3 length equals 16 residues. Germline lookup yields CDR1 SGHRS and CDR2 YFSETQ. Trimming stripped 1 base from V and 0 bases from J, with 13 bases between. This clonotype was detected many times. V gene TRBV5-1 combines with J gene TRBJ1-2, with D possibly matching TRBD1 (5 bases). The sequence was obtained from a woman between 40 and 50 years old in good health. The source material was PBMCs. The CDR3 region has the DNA TGCGCCAGCAGCTTGTACTGGGACCCGACTAACTATGGCTACACCTTC. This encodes CASSLYWDPTNYGYTF.